Sequencing of this T cell receptor beta chain was carried out in a study of blood T cell repertoires in COVID-19 (dated by TCRdb to the early 2020s). Regarding the research as a whole: The collaborator samples originated in the United States, Italy and Spain and spanned the acute and convalescent phases of COVID-19. The dataset comprised deeply sampled blood TCRbeta repertoires from subjects exposed to, actively infected with, or recovered from COVID-19. The repertoires were made available in a free public database intended to serve as a resource for research on the immune response to SARS-CoV-2. Where available, HLA class I and class II types were taken from metadata supplied by the sample provider and were not determined by assay-based typing. Samples came from the ongoing ImmuneRACE study (first 160 participants) plus 1,254 subjects from 6 global collaborators. The prospective study material was composed of cDNA or gDNA derived from T cells, B-cell-depleted T cells, or PBMCs. Sample metadata almost always included a de-identified subject ID, COVID-19 status, age in years and sex. The paper as a whole reports these results and caveats: How much clinical and demographic metadata was included differed by source and by participant, and the metadata was provided uncurated.

V lost 3 bases and J lost 6 bases, and the count of bases not matched to a germline gene is 11. The germline V gene (reference sequence) supplies CDR1 MNHEY and CDR2 SMNVEV. Spanning cysteine to phenylalanine, the CDR3 consists of 16 amino acids. Solely the CDR3 DNA is kept, with 48 bases framed from the first base. The collaborating institutions used their own protocols to collect whole blood in K2EDTA tubes. For TCRbeta analysis, collaborators shipped samples as frozen whole blood, isolated PBMCs, or DNA extracted from either of those sample types. A few counts support this clone. Its antigen is unknown. The sample holds no much larger clone one base away, and base qualities are not on file. The immunoSEQ Assay, a bias-controlled multiplex PCR, was used to amplify TCRbeta CDR3 regions from genomic DNA. The original methods were these. The number of nucleated cells in each sample was estimated from the amplification of reference gene primers within the assay. To quantify the absolute abundance of each unique TCRbeta CDR3 rearrangement, sequence reads were collapsed and filtered. For each sample, productive Simpson clonality was calculated as the square root of Simpson's diversity index over productive rearrangements. TCRdb carries this immuneACCESS record with in-frame sequences only. Its versions omit some clonotypes, under half of them owing to an unresolved V gene in the studies checked, with the rest unexplained. D and trimming were read from the DNA, whereas the V and J calls and clone size are those reported in that table. The sample profile shows approximately 200,000 clones; less than 80% of them were found once. 9.5% to 15% of the sample is held by the ten biggest clonotypes.

Material: peripheral blood. The chain links TRBV27 with TRBJ1-2; 9 bases in between match TRBD1. The receptor was isolated from a woman between 45 and 65 years old with acute or convalescent COVID-19. The bases read TGTGCCAGCAGTTTGGTCCTTCCGGGACAGGGTAATGGCTACACCTTC. This translates into CASSLVLPGQGNGYTF.